The TCR beta chain under discussion was sequenced for a study of somatic mutations in cytotoxic T cells in rheumatoid arthritis. Study as a whole: Several of the V beta antibody-stained T-cell populations were flow-sorted at nearly 100% purity; V beta1+ cells were among them and were sequenced for TCRB.

The method was immunoSEQ multiplex PCR; TCRdb's version includes in-frame clones alone and lacks a portion of them. Among approximately 15,000 clones listed, 82% were seen once. The germline V and J ends were trimmed by 2 bases and 6 bases, with 14 bases remaining between them. This CDR3 region has 15 residues. Germline loops: CDR1 MNHEY, CDR2 SMNVEV (reference sequence). To note about this clone: Its matching antigen is unknown.

General study findings and limits: A single CD8+ clone exceeded 20% of CD8+ cells in about an eighth of the roughly 60 patients. It was in rheumatoid arthritis patients, but not in healthy controls, that CD8+ clonality increased with age.

This TCR came from an adult with rheumatoid arthritis. The chain links TRBV27 to TRBJ1-5; no clear D gene. The sample comprised CD8+ T cells sorted from blood. This CDR3 is CASSLLPPGRQPQHF. The CDR3, as DNA: TGTGCCAGCAGTTTACTCCCTCCAGGACGTCAGCCCCAGCATTTT.